This T cell receptor (beta chain) was observed in a study of blood T cell repertoires in COVID-19. Study as a whole: Italy, Spain and the United States were the sources of the convalescent and acute COVID-19 samples. Sources were T cells, B-cell-depleted T cells, or PBMCs; the material itself was cDNA or gDNA.

In the study's own analysis: Reference gene primer amplification in the assay estimated nucleated cell counts. The assay was immunoSEQ multiplex PCR, and TCRdb's table has in-frame clones only and misses some. V and J calls and clone size are given by that table; D and trimming were obtained from the DNA. The data contain more than 75,000 clones, 84% of them singletons. The ends were cut back, 4 bases at V and 14 bases at J, with 12 bases in the middle. The germline V gene has CDR1 MDHEN and CDR2 SYDVKM. This CDR3 comprises 11 residues. This clone is a singleton in its sample. This TCR was sampled from a man in his sixties with acute or convalescent COVID-19. The sample taken for sequencing was peripheral blood. This chain joins TRBV28 and TRBJ2-1; D not certain. This CDR3 is CASSSLYQEFF. The CDR3 nucleotides are TGTGCCAGCAGTTCTCTCTATCAAGAGTTCTTC.